This is a list of T cell receptor beta chains from one sample in a study of beta chain features in type 1 diabetes. The assay was immunoSEQ multiplex PCR, and TCRdb's table has in-frame clones only and misses some. Seen here are under 550,000 clones, roughly 10% observed once, and the top ten hold 0.035% to 0.05%. Sequencing was performed on naive CD4+ T cells from blood. These receptors came from a woman between 18 and 29 years old in good health. CDR3s include the opening cysteine and the closing phenylalanine or tryptophan. The order of the fields is D gene, J gene, V gene, clone size, CDR3 DNA, CDR3 protein. A D gene is named only where the DNA matches it firmly. A clone size is listed for some rows: how often the clone was seen (once, few, many), or a class if it is expanded.

TRBD1 | TRBJ2-4 | TRBV27 | few | TGTGCCAGCAGTAACCAACCGGGACAGGGTCGAATTCAGTACTTC | CASSNQPGQGRIQYF
- | TRBJ1-4 | TRBV7-9 | few | TGTGCCAGCAGCTGGAGGACAGAGGATAATGAAAAACTGTTTTTT | CASSWRTEDNEKLFF
- | TRBJ1-1 | TRBV25-1 | few | TGTGCCAGCAGTTCATTAAGGGAAGGAGCTTTCTTT | CASSSLREGAFF
TRBD2 | TRBJ2-1 | TRBV9 | few | TGTGCCAGCAGCTTCCGACTAGCGAGCTCCTACAATGAGCAGTTCTTC | CASSFRLASSYNEQFF
- | TRBJ2-1 | TRBV1 | few | TGCACCAGCAGCCCTCGGACTAAGGACCATGAGCAGTTCTTC | CTSSPRTKDHEQFF
- | TRBJ2-1 | TRBV11-2 | few | TGTGCCAGCAGCCCCCTAACCTGGCATGAGCAGTTCTTC | CASSPLTWHEQFF
TRBD2 | TRBJ2-4 | TRBV19 | few | TGTGCCAGTAGCAGAATCGGGGGGAACATTCAGTACTTC | CASSRIGGNIQYF
- | TRBJ1-2 | TRBV9 | few | TGTGCCAGCAAAGGGACTACCGGAGCTAACTATGGCTACACCTTC | CASKGTTGANYGYTF
- | TRBJ1-1 | TRBV7-8 | - | TGTGCCAGCAGGATGAATTGGGGTTTCATGAACACTGAAGCTTTCTTT | CASRMNWGFMNTEAFF
- | TRBJ1-1 | TRBV30 | - | TGTGCCTGGTGGCTAGTTATGGGAAAGGCTTTCTTT | CAWWLVMGKAFF
- | TRBJ1-6 | TRBV7-2 | - | TGTGCCAGCAGCCGCTGGGGTCTACATCGAATGAAGAATTCACCCCTCCACTTT | CASSRWGLHRMKNSPLHF
TRBD2 | TRBJ2-2 | TRBV15 | few | TGTGCCACCAGCAGAGGGACTAGAGGGACCGGGGAGCTGTTTTTT | CATSRGTRGTGELFF
TRBD2 | TRBJ2-1 | TRBV15 | - | TGTGCCACCAGCAGGCCGGGACTAGCGGGAGACTATGAGCAGTTCTTC | CATSRPGLAGDYEQFF
- | TRBJ2-6 | TRBV18 | - | TGTGCCAGCTCACCATCGGGACTTGTCTCTGGGGCCAACGTCCTGACTTTC | CASSPSGLVSGANVLTF
TRBD1 | TRBJ1-2 | TRBV7-2 | few | TGTGCCAGCAGCTTAGCCACAGGGGATGGCTACACCTTC | CASSLATGDGYTF
- | TRBJ2-7 | TRBV4-2 | few | TGTGCCAGCAGCCAAGCAAGAGGGTTGGGGGCCGTGCAGTACTTC | CASSQARGLGAVQYF
- | TRBJ2-5 | TRBV28 | - | TGTGCCAGCATACAAACGGGCTACCCACAAGAGACCCAGTACTTC | CASIQTGYPQETQYF